This note documents a single TCR beta chain sequence. Original handling: Estimation of nucleated cell counts was performed using reference gene primer amplification. The data were produced by immunoSEQ multiplex PCR, yet TCRdb's version contains in-frame clones alone and is incomplete. Clone size and V and J calls were adopted from that table, with D and trimming inferred from the DNA. The sample holds over 200,000 clones, 83% seen once. The data were obtained in a study of blood T cell repertoires in COVID-19. The wider study: From the United States, Italy and Spain came samples of acute and convalescent COVID-19. T cells, B-cell-depleted T cells, or PBMCs provided the cDNA or gDNA that served as material.

The TCR was taken from a man of 80 years or more with acute or convalescent COVID-19. What was sequenced was peripheral blood.

This chain's CDR3 is CASRQGLNTEAFF. DNA of the CDR3: TGTGCCAGCAGGCAGGGGTTGAACACTGAAGCTTTCTTT. The rearrangement uses TRBV6-5 and TRBJ1-1; D possibly corresponds to TRBD1 (6 bases). Trimming took off 6 bases at V and 0 bases at J, with 8 bases between the two ends. The CDR3 is 13 amino acids. Germline CDR1 is MNHEY and CDR2 is SVGAGI.